Shown below are 17 T cell receptor beta chains from a single sample sequenced in a study of cytomegalovirus exposure and HLA in healthy donors. Assay used: immunoSEQ multiplex PCR; TCRdb lists only in-frame clones, some missing. The table lists under 95,000 clones, roughly 90% of them singletons. Input material: PBMCs. The receptors were sampled from a young man in good health and CMV-seronegative.

This chain uses TRBV28 with TRBJ1-2, with D unresolved. Trimming removed 3 bases at V and 5 bases at J, with 10 bases between. In germline, CDR1 is MDHEN, CDR2 SYDVKM. The CDR3 consists of 13 residues. The CDR3 is CASSLIRPYGYTF. The CDR3 DNA sequence: TGTGCCAGCAGTTTGATCAGGCCATATGGCTACACCTTC.

This clone was seen more than once but under ten times. The chain combines TRBV6-6 with TRBJ2-1; the match to TRBD1 covers 9 bases. The CDR3 spans 15 residues. The trim removed 2 bases at V and 5 bases at J, leaving 4 bases unmatched. CDR1 and CDR2 from the germline V gene are MNHNY and SVGAGI (reference sequence). CDR3 loop: CASSYRTGVNNEQFF. As DNA, the CDR3 is TGTGCCAGCAGTTACCGGACAGGGGTTAACAATGAGCAGTTCTTC.

The chain is built from TRBV5-1 and TRBJ1-5; 7 bases map to TRBD1. V lost 1 base to trimming and J lost 3 bases; unmatched junction nucleotides: 4. CDR3 size: 15 residues. Per the germline V gene, CDR1 is SGHRS and CDR2 is YFSETQ. The CDR3 nucleotides read TGCGCCAGCAGCTTGTCAGGGGGTATCAATCAGCCCCAGCATTTT. Translating it yields CASSLSGGINQPQHF. Looking up the rest from reference TRBV5-1 and TRBJ1-5 gives the full variable domain: KAGVTQTPRYLIKTRGQQVTLSCSPISGHRSVSWYQQTPGQGLQFLFEYFSETQRNKGNFPGRFSGRQFSNSRSEMNVSTLELGDSALYLCASSLSGGINQPQHFGDGTRLSIL.

This chain connects TRBV7-2 to TRBJ2-1; TRBD2 matches 13 bases. The germline gives CDR1 SGHTA, CDR2 FQGNSA. With V trimmed by 5 bases and J by 7 bases, 5 bases remained unmatched. The CDR3 covers 15 residues. The CDR3 region is CASSQPGLAGNEQFF. As DNA, the CDR3 is TGTGCCAGCAGCCAACCGGGACTAGCGGGAAATGAGCAGTTCTTC.

V is TRBV19 and J is TRBJ2-5; possibly TRBD2 for D (6 bases). V was cut by 4 bases and J by 4 bases, with 13 bases left in between. The CDR3 contains 14 residues. CDR1 is LNHDA and CDR2 is SQIVND in the germline V gene (reference sequence). The CDR3 is CASSRLNGGETQYF. The CDR3 DNA reads as TGTGCCAGTAGTAGGTTAAACGGGGGAGAGACCCAGTACTTC.

This chain links TRBV6-1 with TRBJ1-2; the match to TRBD1 covers 10 bases. Trimming at V came to 2 bases and at J to 4 bases, leaving 4 bases not matched to a gene. CDR1 MNHNS and CDR2 SASEGT come from the germline V gene. CDR3 size: 15 residues. The CDR3 reads CASSEMDRGGYGYTF. The CDR3 DNA sequence: TGTGCCAGCAGTGAAATGGACAGGGGGGGCTATGGCTACACCTTC.

The chain combines TRBV15 with TRBJ2-7; unclear D gene. The CDR3 length is 13 residues. The germline V and J ends were trimmed by 8 bases and 0 bases, with 11 bases remaining between them. Germline CDR1 reads LNHNV; CDR2 reads YYDKDF (reference sequence). Here the CDR3 reads CATRLRSSYEQYF. The DNA of the CDR3 is TGTGCCACCCGACTGAGGAGCTCCTACGAGCAGTACTTC.

This rearrangement joins TRBV7-6 to TRBJ2-2, with 10 bases matching TRBD2. CDR3 length equals 15 residues. After removal of 3 bases from V and 6 bases from J, the junction contained 4 bases not matched to a gene. CDR1 SGHVS and CDR2 FNYEAQ come from the germline V gene. CDR3 sequence reads: CASSLTSGSAGELFF. The DNA for the CDR3 is TGTGCCAGCAGCTTGACTAGCGGGTCGGCCGGGGAGCTGTTTTTT.

The chain employs TRBV27 and TRBJ1-4; D is possibly TRBD1 (6 bases). Germline CDR1 reads MNHEY; CDR2 reads SMNVEV (reference sequence). V was shortened by 8 bases and J by 8 bases, with 15 bases between the two germline ends. CDR3 length: 13 amino acids. The CDR3, as DNA: TGTGCCAGCGGGGACATCGGTCGGGAAAAACTGTTTTTT. This codes for CASGDIGREKLFF.

The rearrangement uses TRBV19 and TRBJ2-1; 8 bases match TRBD2. CDR1 and CDR2 (germline): LNHDA, SQIVND (reference sequence). The V gene end was trimmed by 5 bases and the J gene end by 1 base; junction bases not matched to a gene: 4. The CDR3 has 15 residues. CDR3: CASSVTSESYNEQFF. The CDR3 nucleotides are TGTGCCAGTAGTGTGACTAGCGAGTCCTACAATGAGCAGTTCTTC.

This clone was found once. The rearrangement joins TRBV6-1 to TRBJ2-7, with D tentatively TRBD1 (6 bases). Trimming took off 2 bases at V and 11 bases at J, with 22 bases between the two ends. Germline-derived CDR1 and CDR2 are MNHNS and SASEGT. The CDR3 length is 15 residues. As DNA, the CDR3 is TGTGCCAGCAGTGAAACTCAGTGGACAGAAATGTCGAAGTACTTC. Its protein is CASSETQWTEMSKYF.

The genes are TRBV11-2 and TRBJ2-3; 7 nucleotides agree with TRBD2. Trimming cost V 4 bases and J 1 base; bases outside gene matches: 8. Germline assignment: CDR1 SGHAT and CDR2 FQNNGV. This CDR3 is 16 amino acids long. The CDR3 DNA sequence: TGTGCCAGCAGCTCAGGGTCCAGCGGGGGCACAGATACGCAGTATTTT. It translates to CASSSGSSGGTDTQYF.

The V gene is TRBV7-2, the J gene TRBJ1-1, with 8 bases fitting TRBD1. Germline V gene sequence: CDR1 SGHTA, CDR2 FQGNSA. The CDR3 has 13 residues. V lost 5 bases and J lost 8; bases outside the gene matches: 7. The DNA for the CDR3 is TGTGCCAGCAGCAGGGAAAGGACAGGGGAAGCTTTCTTT. Protein product: CASSRERTGEAFF. Full variable domain (missing parts from reference TRBV7-2 and TRBJ1-1): GAGVSQSPSNKVTEKGKDVELRCDPISGHTALYWYRQSLGQGLEFLIYFQGNSAPDKSGLPSDRFSAERTGGSVSTLTIQRTQQEDSAVYLCASSRERTGEAFFGQGTRLTVV.

The rearrangement joins TRBV9 to TRBJ2-7, with D perhaps TRBD1 (5 bases). Germline V gene data show CDR1 as SGDLS and CDR2 as YYNGEE. Trimming pared 0 bases from V and 0 bases from J, leaving 7 bases between. The CDR3 covers 14 residues. Written as DNA, the CDR3 is TGTGCCAGCAGCGTAGGGACAACCTCCTACGAGCAGTACTTC. As protein: CASSVGTTSYEQYF.

In DNA form, the CDR3 reads TGCGCCAGCAGTGGGGGGACTAGCGGGAGTGGGGCCCAGTACTTC. Translating gives CASSGGTSGSGAQYF. The chain carries TRBV10-1 and TRBJ2-5; TRBD2 aligns across 14 bases. In germline, CDR1 is WNHNN, CDR2 SYGVQD (reference sequence). CDR3 length: 15 amino acids. Trimming cost V 4 bases and J 9 bases; bases outside gene matches: 7.

The rearrangement links TRBV5-1 to TRBJ1-6; the match to TRBD1 covers 10 bases. V dropped 0 bases and J dropped 13; count of bases not matched to a gene: 7. This CDR3 has 15 amino acids. Germline V gene data show CDR1 as SGHRS and CDR2 as YFSETQ. This chain's CDR3 is CASSLGTGQGTPLHF. The CDR3 DNA is TGCGCCAGCAGCTTGGGGACGGGACAGGGGACCCCCCTCCACTTT.

CDR3 in DNA: TGTGCCAGCAGCTCCCGCGGACTAGCGGATAGCTCCTACGAGCAGTACTTC. This translates into CASSSRGLADSSYEQYF. This chain connects TRBV5-6 to TRBJ2-7; 10 bases are a match to TRBD2. Germline V gives CDR1 SGHDT, CDR2 YYEEEE. With V trimmed by 3 bases and J by 0 bases, 9 bases remained unmatched. The CDR3 loop spans 17 amino acids.